Listed below are T cell receptor beta chains from one sample, sequenced in a study of blood T cell repertoires in COVID-19. TCRdb's copy holds only in-frame clones and misses some; the assay was immunoSEQ multiplex PCR. The table includes around 190,000 clones, approximately 82% detected once. Input material: peripheral blood. These receptors came from a human donor in a cohort sampled during active COVID-19. CDR3s include the opening cysteine and the closing phenylalanine or tryptophan. D genes are given only for firm matches. Not every row has a clone size; where given, it reads once, few, many or a size class.

v_call	d_call	clone_size	j_call	cdr3_aa	cdr3_nt
TRBV19	.	.	TRBJ1-2	CASPQGTGKGYTF	TGTGCCAGTCCCCAGGGTACGGGCAAGGGCTACACCTTC
TRBV5-4	.	many	TRBJ2-1	CASSLGLYNEQFF	TGTGCCAGCAGCTTGGGGCTTTACAATGAGCAGTTCTTC
TRBV5-4	TRBD2	.	TRBJ2-1	CASSLGAGGPHVEQFF	TGTGCCAGCAGCTTGGGGGCGGGAGGACCCCACGTTGAGCAGTTCTTC
TRBV27	TRBD1	few	TRBJ1-5	CASRPEGASQPQHF	TGTGCCAGCAGGCCTGAGGGGGCGAGTCAGCCCCAGCATTTT
TRBV18	TRBD1	.	TRBJ1-5	CASSSQGAGSNQPQHF	TGTGCCAGCTCATCGCAGGGGGCCGGTAGCAATCAGCCCCAGCATTTT
TRBV19	.	.	TRBJ2-2	CASSRGAISTGELFF	TGTGCCAGTAGTCGGGGGGCAATCTCCACCGGGGAGCTGTTTTTT
TRBV12-3/TRBV12-4	.	.	TRBJ2-2	CASELEDTGELFF	TGTGCCAGCGAACTCGAGGACACCGGGGAGCTGTTTTTT
TRBV10-1	.	.	TRBJ2-1	CASSDTRSNLLVDEQFF	TGCGCCAGCAGCGATACTAGATCTAACCTTCTCGTCGATGAGCAGTTCTTC
TRBV7-9	TRBD2	.	TRBJ2-1	CASSLLAGQAGNEQFF	TGTGCCAGCAGCTTGCTAGCGGGGCAGGCGGGGAATGAGCAGTTCTTC
TRBV29-1	TRBD1	.	TRBJ2-2	CSATRGSTGELFF	TGCAGCGCCACCAGGGGGAGCACCGGGGAGCTGTTTTTT
TRBV29-1	TRBD1	.	TRBJ1-4	CSVADTGANEKLFF	TGCAGCGTCGCCGATACAGGGGCTAATGAAAAACTGTTTTTT
TRBV7-2	TRBD2	.	TRBJ2-2	CASSLPGLAGDTGELFF	TGTGCCAGCAGCTTACCCGGACTAGCGGGAGACACCGGGGAGCTGTTTTTT
TRBV7-9	.	.	TRBJ2-7	CASSSTRPPGLIYEQYF	TGTGCCAGCAGCTCCACACGGCCCCCGGGACTCATTTACGAGCAGTACTTC
TRBV5-4	.	.	TRBJ1-4	CASTSGGGEKLFF	TGTGCCAGCACCAGTGGGGGCGGTGAAAAACTGTTTTTT
TRBV12-3/TRBV12-4	.	.	TRBJ1-4	CASSWPTGEKLFF	TGTGCCAGCAGTTGGCCGACGGGGGAAAAACTGTTTTTT
TRBV29-1	.	few	TRBJ1-1	CSSIRGTGTEAFF	TGCAGCTCCATCAGGGGAACCGGCACTGAAGCTTTCTTT
TRBV28	.	.	TRBJ1-1	CASSSPVTEAFF	TGTGCCAGCAGTTCCCCCGTTACTGAAGCTTTCTTT
TRBV27	TRBD2	.	TRBJ2-1	CASRKAGGYSNEQFF	TGTGCCAGCAGGAAGGCGGGAGGCTATTCCAATGAGCAGTTCTTC
TRBV28	TRBD1	.	TRBJ1-6	CASSPQGKFNSPLHF	TGTGCCAGCAGTCCACAGGGGAAGTTCAATTCACCCCTCCACTTT
TRBV7-7	.	.	TRBJ2-1	CASSLESGTHNEQFF	TGTGCCAGCAGCTTAGAATCGGGGACTCACAATGAGCAGTTCTTC
TRBV19	.	.	TRBJ1-2	CASSYGEDYGYTF	TGTGCCAGTAGTTATGGGGAGGACTATGGCTACACCTTC
TRBV6-5	TRBD1	.	TRBJ2-7	CASREGQGATYEQYF	TGTGCCAGCAGGGAGGGACAGGGGGCGACCTACGAGCAGTACTTC